Sequencing of this T cell receptor (beta chain) was carried out in a study of identical twins. TCRdb ran MiXCR on the 5' RACE reads and lists one entry per CDR3 protein. The table shows 1.5 million to 2 million distinct CDR3 sequences, with roughly a third occurring only once. V dropped 6 bases and J dropped 4; count of bases not matched to a gene: 8. Germline lookup yields CDR1 SQVTM and CDR2 ANQGSEA. The CDR3 loop spans 13 amino acids. The sequencing sample was made of cord blood. The rearrangement joins TRBV29-1 to TRBJ1-1, with 7 bases identical to TRBD1. The origin of this receptor is a newborn girl in good health. The CDR3 region is CSVEQGRGTEAFF. The CDR3 bases are TGCAGCGTGGAACAGGGGAGGGGCACTGAAGCTTTCTTT.